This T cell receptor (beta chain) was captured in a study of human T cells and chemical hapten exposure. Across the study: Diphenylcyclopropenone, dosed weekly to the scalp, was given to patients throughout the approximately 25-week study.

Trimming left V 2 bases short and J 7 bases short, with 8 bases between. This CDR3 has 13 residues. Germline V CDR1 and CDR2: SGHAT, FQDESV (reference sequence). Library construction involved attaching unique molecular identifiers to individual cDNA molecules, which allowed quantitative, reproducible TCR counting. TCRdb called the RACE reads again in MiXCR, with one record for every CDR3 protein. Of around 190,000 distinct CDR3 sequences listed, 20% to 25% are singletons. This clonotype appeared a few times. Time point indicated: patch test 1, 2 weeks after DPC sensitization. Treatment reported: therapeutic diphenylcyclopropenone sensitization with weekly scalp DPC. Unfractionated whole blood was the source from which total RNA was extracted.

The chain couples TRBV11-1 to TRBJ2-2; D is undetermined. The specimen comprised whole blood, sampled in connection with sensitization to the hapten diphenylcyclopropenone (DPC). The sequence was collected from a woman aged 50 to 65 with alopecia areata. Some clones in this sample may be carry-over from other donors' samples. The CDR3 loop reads CASSLYVDGELFF. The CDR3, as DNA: TGTGCCAGCAGCTTATACGTTGACGGGGAGCTGTTTTTT.